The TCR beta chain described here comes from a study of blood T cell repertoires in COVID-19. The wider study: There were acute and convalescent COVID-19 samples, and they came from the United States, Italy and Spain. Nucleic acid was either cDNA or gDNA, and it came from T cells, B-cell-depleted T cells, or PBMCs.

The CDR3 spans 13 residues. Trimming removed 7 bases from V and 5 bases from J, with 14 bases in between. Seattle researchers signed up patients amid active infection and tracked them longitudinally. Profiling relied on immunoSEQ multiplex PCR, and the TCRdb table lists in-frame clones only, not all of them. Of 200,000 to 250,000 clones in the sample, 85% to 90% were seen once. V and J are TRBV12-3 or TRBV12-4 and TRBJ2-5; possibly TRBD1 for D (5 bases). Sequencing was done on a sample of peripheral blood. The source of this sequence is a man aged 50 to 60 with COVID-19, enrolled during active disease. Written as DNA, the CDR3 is TGTGCCAGCACACGACAGTCTTGGGAGACCCAGTACTTC. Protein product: CASTRQSWETQYF.